The rows below give T cell receptor beta chains drawn from one sample of a study of identical twins. Each CDR3 protein is one row after TCRdb ran MiXCR on the 5' RACE reads. The repertoire holds about 150,000 distinct CDR3 sequences, with around 3.5% as singletons. Sample: memory T cells sorted from blood. Receptor source: a man aged 18 to 30 in good health. CDR3s include the opening cysteine and the closing phenylalanine or tryptophan. Each record gives: CDR3 protein, CDR3 DNA, V gene, clone size, D gene, J gene. D genes are given only for firm matches. Clone size is stated in some rows and not others, as once, few, many or a class when expanded.

CDR3aa: CASSRGDRGSYGYTF
CDR3nt: TGTGCCAGCAGCCGCGGGGACAGGGGAAGCTATGGCTACACCTTC
v_gene: TRBV3-1
abundance: NA
d_gene: TRBD1
j_gene: TRBJ1-2

CDR3aa: CSQTGTSNTEAFF
CDR3nt: TGCAGTCAAACTGGGACGTCGAACACTGAAGCTTTCTTT
v_gene: TRBV20-1
abundance: many
d_gene: NA
j_gene: TRBJ1-1

CDR3aa: CASKSTEEETQYF
CDR3nt: TGTGCCAGCAAGTCGACAGAGGAAGAGACCCAGTACTTC
v_gene: TRBV12-3/TRBV12-4
abundance: many
d_gene: NA
j_gene: TRBJ2-5

CDR3aa: CATSVTLAGGPGEQFF
CDR3nt: TGTGCCACCAGTGTTACCCTGGCGGGAGGGCCCGGTGAGCAGTTCTTC
v_gene: TRBV24-1
abundance: many
d_gene: TRBD2
j_gene: TRBJ2-1

CDR3aa: CASSFGVGYSYEQYF
CDR3nt: TGTGCCAGCAGTTTTGGTGTCGGATACTCCTACGAGCAGTACTTC
v_gene: TRBV12-3/TRBV12-4
abundance: many
d_gene: NA
j_gene: TRBJ2-7

CDR3aa: CSVGDRGRSGELFF
CDR3nt: TGCAGCGTCGGGGACAGGGGAAGATCGGGGGAGCTGTTTTTT
v_gene: TRBV29-1
abundance: many
d_gene: TRBD1
j_gene: TRBJ2-2

CDR3aa: CASRTSGPREKLFF
CDR3nt: TGTGCCAGCAGGACTTCGGGCCCAAGAGAAAAACTGTTTTTT
v_gene: TRBV27
abundance: NA
d_gene: NA
j_gene: TRBJ1-4

CDR3aa: CASSTRVVGDNKYEQYF
CDR3nt: TGTGCCAGCAGCACCCGAGTAGTGGGGGACAATAAATACGAGCAGTACTTC
v_gene: TRBV7-9
abundance: many
d_gene: NA
j_gene: TRBJ2-7

CDR3aa: CATSRDRVAGEQFF
CDR3nt: TGTGCCACCAGCAGAGATCGGGTAGCGGGAGAGCAGTTCTTC
v_gene: TRBV15
abundance: many
d_gene: TRBD2
j_gene: TRBJ2-1

CDR3aa: CASSQEPRVSRNEKLFF
CDR3nt: TGTGCCAGCAGCCAGGAGCCCCGTGTTTCCCGTAATGAAAAACTGTTTTTT
v_gene: TRBV4-2
abundance: many
d_gene: NA
j_gene: TRBJ1-4

CDR3aa: CASSLHRGAGNTIYF
CDR3nt: TGCGCCAGCTCCCTACACAGGGGGGCTGGAAACACCATATATTTT
v_gene: TRBV4-3
abundance: many
d_gene: TRBD1
j_gene: TRBJ1-3

CDR3aa: CASSPGPLEAFF
CDR3nt: TGTGCCAGCAGTCCCGGACCCCTCGAAGCTTTCTTT
v_gene: TRBV28
abundance: many
d_gene: NA
j_gene: TRBJ1-1

CDR3aa: CASSQGGGQPQHF
CDR3nt: TGTGCCAGCAGCCAGGGAGGAGGACAGCCCCAGCATTTT
v_gene: TRBV3-1
abundance: many
d_gene: NA
j_gene: TRBJ1-5

CDR3aa: CASSSNSGRAPDTQYF
CDR3nt: TGTGCCAGCAGCTCCAATAGCGGGAGGGCCCCCGATACGCAGTATTTT
v_gene: TRBV2
abundance: NA
d_gene: TRBD2
j_gene: TRBJ2-3

CDR3aa: CASSLTPSTDTQYF
CDR3nt: TGCGCCAGCAGCCTCACGCCAAGCACAGATACGCAGTATTTT
v_gene: TRBV5-1
abundance: many
d_gene: NA
j_gene: TRBJ2-3

CDR3aa: CSASRTLGGDKETQYF
CDR3nt: TGCAGTGCTAGCCGAACCCTAGGGGGAGATAAAGAGACCCAGTACTTC
v_gene: TRBV20-1
abundance: many
d_gene: NA
j_gene: TRBJ2-5

CDR3aa: CASSVTGKGNQPQHF
CDR3nt: TGTGCCAGCAGTGTGACAGGGAAGGGCAATCAGCCCCAGCATTTT
v_gene: TRBV28
abundance: many
d_gene: TRBD1
j_gene: TRBJ1-5

CDR3aa: CASSEGSTRTDTQYF
CDR3nt: TGTGCCAGCAGTGAGGGGAGCACACGAACAGATACGCAGTATTTT
v_gene: TRBV6-1
abundance: many
d_gene: NA
j_gene: TRBJ2-3

CDR3aa: CASSLGAGTASYEQYF
CDR3nt: TGTGCCAGCAGCTTAGGAGCCGGGACTGCCTCCTACGAGCAGTACTTC
v_gene: TRBV7-8
abundance: many
d_gene: NA
j_gene: TRBJ2-7

CDR3aa: CSAPLSANTEAFF
CDR3nt: TGCAGTGCCCCCTTGTCGGCGAACACTGAAGCTTTCTTT
v_gene: TRBV20-1
abundance: many
d_gene: NA
j_gene: TRBJ1-1

CDR3aa: CASSLRLAEAAGTQYF
CDR3nt: TGCGCCAGCAGCTTGCGCCTAGCGGAGGCCGCCGGGACCCAGTACTTC
v_gene: TRBV5-1
abundance: many
d_gene: TRBD2
j_gene: TRBJ2-5

CDR3aa: CASSRAAGASYEQYF
CDR3nt: TGTGCCAGCAGCCGGGCGGCAGGCGCCTCCTACGAGCAGTACTTC
v_gene: TRBV7-9
abundance: many
d_gene: NA
j_gene: TRBJ2-7

CDR3aa: CASSPRHGYHEQYF
CDR3nt: TGTGCCAGCAGCCCTAGACACGGATACCACGAGCAGTACTTC
v_gene: TRBV12-3/TRBV12-4
abundance: many
d_gene: NA
j_gene: TRBJ2-7

CDR3aa: CASSSQTGGYEQYF
CDR3nt: TGTGCCAGCAGCTCACAGACAGGGGGCTACGAGCAGTACTTC
v_gene: TRBV7-2
abundance: NA
d_gene: TRBD1
j_gene: TRBJ2-7

CDR3aa: CSVEEQSTDTQYF
CDR3nt: TGCAGCGTTGAAGAGCAGAGCACAGATACGCAGTATTTT
v_gene: TRBV29-1
abundance: many
d_gene: NA
j_gene: TRBJ2-3

CDR3aa: CASSYKVLGELFF
CDR3nt: TGTGCCAGCAGCTACAAAGTGCTCGGGGAGCTGTTTTTT
v_gene: TRBV5-6
abundance: many
d_gene: NA
j_gene: TRBJ2-2

CDR3aa: CASSPQQAQETQYF
CDR3nt: TGTGCCAGCTCACCACAACAGGCCCAAGAGACCCAGTACTTC
v_gene: TRBV18
abundance: NA
d_gene: NA
j_gene: TRBJ2-5

CDR3aa: CASSPRVTGTDTQYF
CDR3nt: TGTGCCAGCAGCCCGCGCGTAACAGGGACAGATACGCAGTATTTT
v_gene: TRBV3-1
abundance: many
d_gene: NA
j_gene: TRBJ2-3

CDR3aa: CASSFGHNTGELFF
CDR3nt: TGCGCCAGCAGCTTCGGTCACAACACCGGGGAGCTGTTTTTT
v_gene: TRBV5-1
abundance: many
d_gene: NA
j_gene: TRBJ2-2

CDR3aa: CASSARQGSYEQYF
CDR3nt: TGTGCCAGCAGCGCCAGACAGGGCTCCTACGAGCAGTACTTC
v_gene: TRBV7-2
abundance: many
d_gene: TRBD1
j_gene: TRBJ2-7

CDR3aa: CASSKARKTEAFF
CDR3nt: TGTGCCAGCAGCAAAGCTAGGAAAACTGAAGCTTTCTTT
v_gene: TRBV21-1
abundance: many
d_gene: NA
j_gene: TRBJ1-1

CDR3aa: CASSSTSGRRGELFF
CDR3nt: TGTGCCAGCAGCTCGACTAGCGGGAGGAGAGGGGAGCTGTTTTTT
v_gene: TRBV5-5
abundance: many
d_gene: TRBD2
j_gene: TRBJ2-2

CDR3aa: CASSLVSGQETQYF
CDR3nt: TGTGCCAGCAGCTTAGTGTCGGGCCAAGAGACCCAGTACTTC
v_gene: TRBV7-9
abundance: many
d_gene: NA
j_gene: TRBJ2-5

CDR3aa: CSAHPPGRIKETQYF
CDR3nt: TGCAGTGCCCATCCACCGGGACGGATTAAAGAGACCCAGTACTTC
v_gene: TRBV20-1
abundance: many
d_gene: NA
j_gene: TRBJ2-5

CDR3aa: CSVDDGYTDTQYF
CDR3nt: TGCAGCGTTGACGATGGATACACAGATACGCAGTATTTT
v_gene: TRBV29-1
abundance: many
d_gene: NA
j_gene: TRBJ2-3

CDR3aa: CASSKLAGAYNEQFF
CDR3nt: TGTGCCAGCAGTAAACTAGCGGGAGCCTACAATGAGCAGTTCTTC
v_gene: TRBV6-4
abundance: few
d_gene: TRBD2
j_gene: TRBJ2-1

CDR3aa: CASTEEGAGELFF
CDR3nt: TGTGCCAGCACTGAAGAGGGGGCCGGGGAGCTGTTTTTT
v_gene: TRBV6-1
abundance: many
d_gene: NA
j_gene: TRBJ2-2

CDR3aa: CASSVTGYSEETQYF
CDR3nt: TGTGCCAGCAGCGTAACAGGGTACAGCGAAGAGACCCAGTACTTC
v_gene: TRBV9
abundance: many
d_gene: NA
j_gene: TRBJ2-5

CDR3aa: CASSTSGSSYNEQFF
CDR3nt: TGTGCCAGCAGCACTAGCGGGAGCTCCTACAATGAGCAGTTCTTC
v_gene: TRBV7-2
abundance: many
d_gene: TRBD2
j_gene: TRBJ2-1

CDR3aa: CASSRAGSTDTHYF
CDR3nt: TGTGCCAGCAGCCGCGCGGGTAGCACAGATACGCATTATTTT
v_gene: TRBV11-3
abundance: few
d_gene: NA
j_gene: TRBJ2-3

CDR3aa: CASSQGRGGGQFF
CDR3nt: TGCGCCAGCAGCCAGGGACGGGGGGGCGGGCAGTTCTTC
v_gene: TRBV4-3
abundance: many
d_gene: TRBD2
j_gene: TRBJ2-1

CDR3aa: CASSQGGGTRAYNEQFF
CDR3nt: TGTGCCAGCAGCCAAGGGGGAGGGACTAGAGCCTACAATGAGCAGTTCTTC
v_gene: TRBV4-2
abundance: many
d_gene: TRBD2
j_gene: TRBJ2-1

CDR3aa: CASSQGGQGPYNEQFF
CDR3nt: TGTGCCAGCAGCCAAGGTGGACAAGGGCCTTACAATGAGCAGTTCTTC
v_gene: TRBV14
abundance: many
d_gene: NA
j_gene: TRBJ2-1

CDR3aa: CASSSGGAEAFF
CDR3nt: TGTGCCAGCAGCAGCGGGGGGGCCGAAGCTTTCTTT
v_gene: TRBV7-9
abundance: many
d_gene: NA
j_gene: TRBJ1-1

CDR3aa: CASSLGAGHRKDNSPLHF
CDR3nt: TGTGCCAGCAGCTTAGGGGCGGGACACCGGAAAGATAATTCACCCCTCCACTTT
v_gene: TRBV11-1
abundance: many
d_gene: NA
j_gene: TRBJ1-6